This record covers a single T cell receptor beta chain. Intraepithelial lymphocytes and lamina propria lymphocytes were released through processing of graft tissue. The CDR3 has 15 residues. The V segment lost 5 bases and the J segment 4 bases; nucleotides outside the gene matches: 7. CDR1 and CDR2 from the germline V gene are LNHDA and SQIVND (reference sequence). This entry belongs to a study of graft-versus-host responses after intestinal transplantation. Study-wide background: Each transplant was multivisceral, liver-intestinal, or isolated intestinal. Once they had received anti-thymocyte globulin induction, all recipients took tacrolimus and steroids for around 3 years.

Profiled with immunoSEQ multiplex PCR; TCRdb holds only in-frame clones, not every one. The repertoire holds some 17,000 clones, 75% to 90% seen once, with roughly 18% in the top ten. The genes are TRBV19 and TRBJ2-3; 9 nucleotides match TRBD1. This receptor was obtained from a human patient who received an intestinal transplant, so some T cells may come from the graft donor. The material was ileum tissue, obtained 104 days after intestinal transplant. CDR3 sequence (DNA): TGTGCCAGTAGTCTAGGGACAGGGATCGCAGATACGCAGTATTTT. Residues: CASSLGTGIADTQYF.